This T cell receptor (beta chain) was sequenced during a study of beta chain features in type 1 diabetes. Of the isolated RNA, all was reverse transcribed, and so the sequenced material was expressed TCRB transcripts. Clones were sequenced by immunoSEQ multiplex PCR, and TCRdb holds only the in-frame ones, with some missing. Of 150,000 to 190,000 clones in the sample, about 9.4% were seen once. Broader study findings: Within each of all four CD4+ subsets, Type 1 diabetes patients had TCRB CDR3s that were moderately but significantly shorter. Comparison showed that naive, central memory and Treg TCRB repertoires appeared more similar among patients than among healthy donors.

The germline V gene has CDR1 SQVTM and CDR2 ANQGSEA. V lost 7 bases to trimming and J lost 4 bases; unmatched junction nucleotides: 6. CDR3 length: 12 amino acids. Points on this clone: Its antigen is still unknown.

Staining for CD45RO/CCR7/CD25/CD127/CD95/CD27 allowed sorting of CD4+ naive, central memory, regulatory and stem cell-like memory cells. The chain recombines TRBV29-1 with TRBJ2-5; 7 bases align to TRBD2. Material: central memory CD4+ T cells from blood. The clonotype was recovered from a young man with type 1 diabetes. The CDR3 spells CSASGGGETQYF. The CDR3 region has the DNA TGCAGCGCATCTGGGGGGGGAGAGACCCAGTACTTC.